A single count supports the clone carrying this T cell receptor (beta chain). Antigen unknown. Being one base from a much bigger clone, this may be a read error. These data come from a study of regulatory T cells in long-lasting Graves disease. Across the study: Positivity for TSH receptor antibodies plus over 5 years of antithyroid drugs meant persistent Graves' disease. Regarding the study as a whole: More public clonotypes were shared by persistent patients (about 2,700) than by new patients (approximately 1,000). Under persistent disease, TRBV28, TRBJ1-2 and TRBJ2-5 were used preferentially.

There are 14 residues in the CDR3. CDR1 is SNHLY and CDR2 is FYNNEI in the germline V gene. CDR3 regions were amplified by Arm-PCR using iRepertoire HTBI primers to build TCR beta libraries. Original processing notes: Sequenced samples collectively carried 60 to 75 TRBV and 14 to 15 TRBJ segments. TCRdb recomputed calls from the multiplex PCR reads with MiXCR, one row per CDR3 protein. The V and J calls reflect TCRdb's pipeline rather than the authors' work. The data hold 500,000 to 700,000 distinct CDR3 sequences, with around 30% observed a single time. Indicated time point: persistent/refractory GD, antithyroid drugs over 5 years with positive TRAb. Generation of the TCR library employed RNA extracted from PBMCs.

The receptor was derived from a female donor with Graves disease. Sample: peripheral blood mononuclear cells (PBMCs), taken when the disease was refractory, from a patient treated with antithyroid drugs. V usage is TRBV2 and J usage is TRBJ1-1; TRBD1 is a possible D gene (5 bases). DNA for the CDR3: TGTGCCAGCAGTGAAGCGGGACTACCCACTGGAGCTTTCTTT. Translating it yields CASSEAGLPTGAFF.